The present entry profiles one TCR beta chain with its context. Antigen specificity is unknown. This specimen belongs to a study of T cell responses to AZD1222 COVID-19 vaccine. Turning to the study itself: Second-dose intervals near 4 or 12 weeks were combined.

Study results and limitations: The study found Spike-specific TCR breadth and depth rose after two AZD1222 doses. Close to half of all spike-specific TCRs reportedly target regions of the variants that are unmutated. A mostly white British donor set with more females was recruited, and clonal diversity was possibly underestimated.

Data came from immunoSEQ multiplex PCR; TCRdb stores just in-frame clones and leaves some out. The sample holds about 190,000 clones; approximately 92% are singletons and the top ten take 1% to 1.5%. The V and J ends lost 5 bases and 13 bases, in that order; junction bases with no gene match: 21. Germline values: CDR1 MNHNY, CDR2 SVGAGI (reference sequence). CDR3 length: 18 amino acids. The input for sequencing was peripheral blood, taken on day 0 of AZD1222 vaccination. This clonotype was obtained from an adult in good health. The chain recombines TRBV6-6 with TRBJ1-6; TRBD1 aligns across 9 bases. This chain's CDR3 is CASSLTQTTGGNRAPLHF. In DNA, the CDR3 is TGTGCCAGCAGTCTGACGCAAACGACAGGGGGAAACAGGGCGCCCCTCCACTTT.